Shown below are 29 T cell receptor beta chains from a single sample sequenced in a study of shared clonotypes between healthy human individuals. Only in-frame clones appear in the TCRdb table, and some are missing; sequencing was by immunoSEQ multiplex PCR. The sample holds approximately 1.1 million clones, roughly 74% seen once. Sequencing used memory CD4+ T cells from PBMCs. Subset given: CD45RA-negative fraction. These receptors all come from a man younger than 30 in good health. Some clones in this sample may be carry-over from other donors' samples.

CDR3 amino acids: CASSPRPGVENEQYF. CDR3 bases: TGTGCCAGCAGCCCCCGCCCCGGGGTGGAAAACGAGCAGTACTTC. The V gene is TRBV9, the J gene TRBJ2-7; weak D call: TRBD2 (5 bases). Trimming removed 4 bases at V and 5 bases at J, with 19 bases between. Germline CDR1 and CDR2: SGDLS and YYNGEE. The CDR3 sequence is 15 residues long.

This clone was seen a handful of times. The V call is TRBV28, the J call TRBJ1-2; a possible D gene is TRBD1 (5 bases). CDR1 and CDR2 (germline): MDHEN, SYDVKM. V was cut by 7 bases and J by 5 bases, with 17 bases left in between. The CDR3 covers 14 residues. The CDR3 loop reads CASIKARVGYGYTF. The CDR3 coding sequence is TGTGCCAGCATCAAGGCCAGGGTGGGGTATGGCTACACCTTC.

V usage is TRBV5-1 and J usage is TRBJ1-5, with 7 bases lining up with TRBD1. The CDR3 has 14 residues. Trimming cost V 4 bases and J 3 bases; bases outside gene matches: 4. The germline V gene has CDR1 SGHRS and CDR2 YFSETQ. The CDR3, as DNA: TGCGCCAGCAGCGAACAGGGGATCAATCAGCCCCAGCATTTT. This translates into CASSEQGINQPQHF.

The rearrangement uses TRBV30 and TRBJ2-3; TRBD2 agrees at 10 bases. This CDR3 has 15 amino acids. Germline V gives CDR1 GTSNPN, CDR2 SVGIG (reference sequence). The trim removed 3 bases at V and 2 bases at J, leaving 5 bases unmatched. The CDR3 region is CAWRALAGDTDTQYF. DNA of the CDR3: TGTGCCTGGAGGGCCCTAGCGGGGGACACAGATACGCAGTATTTT.

The chain links TRBV11-3 to TRBJ2-3, with D hard to call. Germline CDR1 reads SGHNT; CDR2 reads YENEEA. The CDR3 totals 15 residues. V was clipped by 1 base and J by 5 bases, with 13 bases between them. Here the CDR3 reads CASSLGRTVGDTQYF. The DNA for the CDR3 is TGTGCCAGCAGCTTAGGGCGTACGGTAGGAGATACGCAGTATTTT.

This clone was seen more than once but under ten times. The genes are TRBV4-1 and TRBJ1-1; unclear D gene. Germline assignment: CDR1 MGHRA and CDR2 YSYEKL. CDR3 size: 16 residues. Trimming stripped 1 base from V and 1 base from J, with 13 bases between. The CDR3 nucleotides are TGCGCCAGCAGCCAAGGACTAAGTCGGGGGAACACTGAAGCTTTCTTT. The encoded protein is CASSQGLSRGNTEAFF.

The chain combines TRBV28 with TRBJ2-5; the match to TRBD2 covers 10 bases. Looked up from germline, CDR1 is MDHEN and CDR2 is SYDVKM. The length of the CDR3 is 16 residues. V was pared by 8 bases and J by 4 bases, with 13 bases of the junction left unmatched. This chain's CDR3 is CASGRGTAGGRETQYF. CDR3 bases: TGTGCCAGCGGTAGGGGAACAGCGGGAGGGCGAGAGACCCAGTACTTC.

The chain has TRBV11-2 and TRBJ2-2; D remains ambiguous. Germline CDR1 SGHAT, CDR2 FQNNGV. This CDR3 region has 16 residues. V gave up 5 bases and J gave up 1 base, with 14 bases separating them. The CDR3 region is CASSRGSLLNTGELFF. The CDR3, as DNA: TGTGCCAGCAGCCGCGGTTCCCTGCTGAACACCGGGGAGCTGTTTTTT.

J is TRBJ2-3 and V is TRBV25-1; TRBD1 might be the D (6 bases). Per germline, CDR1 MGHDK and CDR2 SYGVNS. This CDR3 has 14 amino acids. Trimming removed 7 bases from V and 5 bases from J, with 16 bases in between. The CDR3 sequence is CASTPTGIQDTQYF. CDR3 DNA: TGTGCCAGCACTCCGACAGGAATTCAAGATACGCAGTATTTT.

The J gene is TRBJ2-2, the V gene TRBV6-1, with a possible D match to TRBD2 (6 bases). Germline V gene sequence: CDR1 MNHNS, CDR2 SASEGT. V lost 7 bases to trimming and J lost 5 bases, with 17 bases between them. This CDR3 spans 15 amino acids. The CDR3 sequence: CASKLAGTGTGELFF. CDR3 in DNA: TGTGCCAGCAAACTAGCTGGAACGGGGACCGGGGAGCTGTTTTTT.

This clone was detected a few times. V gene TRBV7-7 combines with J gene TRBJ2-5, with unresolved D. The CDR3 extends over 13 amino acids. V was cut by 5 bases and J by 5 bases, with 12 bases left in between. Germline V lookup: CDR1 SSHAT, CDR2 FNYEAQ (reference sequence). Here the CDR3 reads CASSRSGAETQYF. CDR3 sequence (DNA): TGTGCCAGCAGCCGATCAGGTGCGGAGACCCAGTACTTC.

The chain is built from TRBV7-2 and TRBJ1-2; D perhaps matches TRBD1 (6 bases). Per germline, CDR1 SGHTA and CDR2 FQGNSA. V lost 5 bases and J lost 4, with 11 bases in between. The CDR3 consists of 13 residues. For the CDR3, the DNA is TGTGCCAGCAGCGCCAGGGGATCCTATGGCTACACCTTC. Encoded protein: CASSARGSYGYTF.

The chain has TRBV7-2 and TRBJ2-1; D perhaps matches TRBD2 (5 bases). Trimming cost V 1 base and J 3 bases, with 10 bases left between them. CDR1 and CDR2 (germline): SGHTA, FQGNSA. The CDR3 has 15 amino acids. The CDR3 DNA is TGTGCCAGCAGCTTAGGTTCCGGGGACTACAATGAGCAGTTCTTC. This codes for CASSLGSGDYNEQFF.

This clone was recorded only once. The rearrangement links TRBV11-2 to TRBJ2-1; TRBD2 matches at 8 bases. J gave up 1 base and V 3 bases, and 2 bases lay outside the gene matches. The germline gives CDR1 SGHAT, CDR2 FQNNGV. The CDR3 covers 15 residues. In DNA, the CDR3 is TGTGCCAGCAGCTTTAGCGGGAATTCCTACAATGAGCAGTTCTTC. Protein product: CASSFSGNSYNEQFF.

The CDR3 DNA sequence: TGTGCCAGCAGTTCCCCCCTCTCTGGGGCCAACGTCCTGACTTTC. Protein sequence: CASSSPLSGANVLTF. The chain uses TRBV27 and TRBJ2-6; no clear D gene. The CDR3 runs to 15 residues. V dropped 4 bases and J dropped 0 bases, with 7 bases sitting between them. The germline V gene encodes CDR1 MNHEY and CDR2 SMNVEV (reference sequence).

The gene calls are TRBV4-2 and TRBJ1-2; no clear D gene. There are 14 residues in the CDR3. V was trimmed by 1 base and J by 1 base, leaving 7 bases between them. In germline, CDR1 is LGHNA, CDR2 YNFKEQ. CDR3 nucleotides: TGTGCCAGCAGCCAAGGGGGAGTTAACTATGGCTACACCTTC. Translation gives CASSQGGVNYGYTF.

The gene calls are TRBV18 and TRBJ1-3; D is ambiguous. CDR1 and CDR2 (germline): KGHSH, LQKENI. Deletions cut 5 bases from V and 0 bases from J, with 17 bases between. CDR3 length: 17 amino acids. CDR3 DNA sequence: TGTGCCAGCTCATCGACGCCCCCACAGTACTCTGGAAACACCATATATTTT. This sequence encodes CASSSTPPQYSGNTIYF.

This clone was seen once. This chain uses TRBV6-5 with TRBJ1-2; the D is unclear. Germline CDR1 reads MNHEY; CDR2 reads SVGAGI. Trimming stripped 2 bases from V and 1 base from J, with 5 bases between. The length of the CDR3 is 13 residues. DNA for the CDR3: TGTGCCAGCAGTTACAGAAGTAACTATGGCTACACCTTC. Translation: CASSYRSNYGYTF.

This chain joins TRBV18 and TRBJ1-2; D unresolved. Trimming pared 2 bases from V and 8 bases from J, leaving 12 bases between. The CDR3 is made up of 13 amino acids. Germline V lookup: CDR1 KGHSH, CDR2 LQKENI. CDR3 loop: CASSPTDYGGYTF. The CDR3 DNA is TGTGCCAGCTCACCAACCGATTATGGCGGCTACACCTTC.

The sample holds one count of this clone. The same CDR3 arises from other DNA sequences in this sample as well. The rearrangement links TRBV4-3 to TRBJ1-3; D is unresolved. The germline V and J ends were trimmed by 1 base and 0 bases, with 7 bases remaining between them. Germline-derived CDR1 and CDR2 are LGHNA and YSLEER. The CDR3 loop spans 15 amino acids. The CDR3: CASSQGASSGNTIYF. Written as DNA, the CDR3 is TGCGCCAGCAGCCAAGGTGCCAGCTCTGGAAACACCATATATTTT.

The rearrangement uses TRBV10-3 and TRBJ2-3; 10 nucleotides match TRBD2. CDR1 is ENHRY and CDR2 is SYGVKD in the germline V gene. With 3 bases clipped from V and 3 bases from J, the junction kept 6 bases outside the gene matches. This CDR3 is 16 amino acids long. In nucleotides, the CDR3 is TGTGCCATCAGTGATAGTAGCGGGAGGAGAACAGATACGCAGTATTTT. This gives the protein CAISDSSGRRTDTQYF.

V and J are TRBV30 and TRBJ1-6, with D hard to call. The CDR3 runs to 13 residues. Germline assignment: CDR1 GTSNPN and CDR2 SVGIG (reference sequence). The V gene lost 0 bases and the J gene lost 10 bases, with 10 bases spanning the gap. CDR3 nucleotides: TGTGCCTGGAGTGTCCAGCTAGAATCACCCCTCCACTTT. Translating it yields CAWSVQLESPLHF.

The chain carries TRBV7-2 and TRBJ2-3; 12 bases map to TRBD2. The CDR3 spans 17 residues. V shed 5 bases and J 0 bases; nucleotides not matched to a gene: 6. CDR1 is SGHTA and CDR2 is FQGNSA in the germline V gene. The CDR3 coding sequence is TGTGCCAGCAGCCCGGGACTAGCGGGTTCTAGCACAGATACGCAGTATTTT. This translates into CASSPGLAGSSTDTQYF.

The chain employs TRBV6-4 and TRBJ1-2; 9 nucleotides line up with TRBD1. V lost 0 bases, J lost 4 bases, and 9 bases stayed unmatched. Germline V gene lookup returns CDR1 MRHNA and CDR2 SNTAGT. The CDR3 extends over 17 amino acids. The CDR3 protein is CASSDSGTGLRGYGYTF. The CDR3 nucleotides are TGTGCCAGCAGTGACTCCGGGACAGGGTTGAGGGGCTATGGCTACACCTTC.

The chain couples TRBV11-2 to TRBJ2-7; possible D gene TRBD2, 6 bases. The length of the CDR3 is 14 residues. Between the trimmed V and J ends, which lost 5 bases and 3 bases, there was a span of 14 bases. Germline V lookup: CDR1 SGHAT, CDR2 FQNNGV. The chain's CDR3 is CASSPGTFLYEQYF. The CDR3 nucleotides are TGTGCCAGCAGCCCGGGGACTTTCCTCTACGAGCAGTACTTC.

V is TRBV5-6 and J is TRBJ2-7; 9 bases align to TRBD2. Per germline, CDR1 SGHDT and CDR2 YYEEEE. The CDR3 sequence is 17 residues long. Germline trimming cut 4 bases from V and 1 base from J; bases unmatched to any gene: 12. CDR3 loop: CASSPPSGRPLSYEQYF. The CDR3 DNA sequence: TGTGCCAGCAGCCCCCCAAGCGGGAGGCCTCTTTCCTACGAGCAGTACTTC.

Notes on this clone: Other DNA sequences in this sample translate to the same CDR3. The J gene is TRBJ2-3, the V gene TRBV10-2; 9 bases match TRBD1. The germline V gene encodes CDR1 WSHSY and CDR2 SAAADI. After removal of 9 bases from V and 4 bases from J, the junction contained 2 bases not matched to a gene. The CDR3 totals 12 residues. CDR3 DNA sequence: TGCGCCAGTCGACAGGGGGCAGATACGCAGTATTTT. Translation gives CASRQGADTQYF.

Points on this clone: Other DNA sequences in this specimen translate into the identical CDR3. The J gene is TRBJ2-2, the V gene TRBV7-3; TRBD1 aligns across 9 bases. Trimming cost V 4 bases and J 1 base; bases outside gene matches: 1. Germline CDR1 and CDR2: SGHTA and FQGTGA. CDR3 length equals 15 residues. CDR3 in DNA: TGTGCCAGCAGCTCGGGACAGGGGAACACCGGGGAGCTGTTTTTT. Its protein product is CASSSGQGNTGELFF.

This clone was counted once. The rearrangement uses TRBV27 and TRBJ2-3, with TRBD1 matching over 9 bases. CDR3 length: 18 residues. The V gene end was trimmed by 5 bases and the J gene end by 2 bases; junction bases not matched to a gene: 14. CDR1 is MNHEY, CDR2 SMNVEV, per germline (reference sequence). CDR3 nucleotide sequence: TGTGCCAGCAGTCCACATTACCTCCGGGACAGGGCCACAGATACGCAGTATTTT. Protein sequence: CASSPHYLRDRATDTQYF.